A selection of T cell receptor beta chains follows, all from one sample in a study of identical twins. TCRdb reanalysed the 5' RACE reads using MiXCR and keeps one entry per CDR3 protein. Of under 250,000 distinct CDR3 sequences listed, approximately 7.9% are singletons. Another study also made use of these data, one on yellow fever vaccine responses in identical twins.

Sequencing input: CD8+ T cells sorted from blood. The receptors stem from a woman under 30 in good health. Both conserved end residues are part of each CDR3. D genes are given only for firm matches. Clone size is shown for a subset of rows, as once, few, many or a class of expanded clone.

TRBD1 | TRBJ1-5 | TRBV27 | few | TGTGCCAGCAGTTTGGGACAGGGGGCTAATCAGCCCCAGCATTTT | CASSLGQGANQPQHF
. | TRBJ1-1 | TRBV4-1 | . | TGCGCCAGCAGCCAAGGGTTTATACAGACAAACACTGAAGCTTTCTTT | CASSQGFIQTNTEAFF
TRBD2 | TRBJ2-5 | TRBV27 | . | TGTGCCAGCGGAGGACTAGCGGGGGGGCCGGGGACCCAGTACTTC | CASGGLAGGPGTQYF
. | TRBJ1-2 | TRBV7-8 | few | TGTGCCAGCAGCTTAGGGGCGGCCTATGGCTACACCTTC | CASSLGAAYGYTF
. | TRBJ1-5 | TRBV15 | many | TGTGCCACCAGCGGTCAGGGGCGTCAGCCCCAGCATTTT | CATSGQGRQPQHF
TRBD2 | TRBJ2-3 | TRBV10-3 | . | TGTGCCATCAGTGCAACGGGGCGGGAGGGCCCTCGAACAGATACGCAGTATTTT | CAISATGREGPRTDTQYF
TRBD2 | TRBJ2-5 | TRBV20-1 | few | TGCAGTGCTAGAAAACGGGACTACACACAAGAGACCCAGTACTTC | CSARKRDYTQETQYF
TRBD2 | TRBJ2-7 | TRBV7-6 | . | TGTGCCAGCAGCTTAGCGCCTAGCGGGAGCGGCGGAGGCGAGCAGTACTTC | CASSLAPSGSGGGEQYF
TRBD2 | TRBJ2-1 | TRBV6-4 | . | TGTGCCAGCAGTGACTCTCTGACTAGCGTGTACAATGAGCAGTTCTTC | CASSDSLTSVYNEQFF
. | TRBJ1-4 | TRBV28 | . | TGTGCCAGCAGTTCTATGCAGGGTAATGAAAAACTGTTTTTT | CASSSMQGNEKLFF
TRBD1 | TRBJ1-1 | TRBV3-1 | many | TGTGCCAGCAGCCAAGCCGGACAGGGTTCATACACTGAAGCTTTCTTT | CASSQAGQGSYTEAFF
TRBD1 | TRBJ2-3 | TRBV12-3/TRBV12-4 | many | TGTGCCAGCAGTTTCCAGGGGGGCACAGATACGCAGTATTTT | CASSFQGGTDTQYF
TRBD2 | TRBJ2-1 | TRBV5-5 | . | TGTGCCAGCAGCCCAGCGGGAGGGCGCTTGGATGAGCAGTTCTTC | CASSPAGGRLDEQFF
. | TRBJ2-7 | TRBV4-2 | few | TGTGCCAGCAGCCAAGGCGGACGGGAGACCTCCTACGAGCAGTACTTC | CASSQGGRETSYEQYF
TRBD2 | TRBJ2-1 | TRBV28 | few | TGTGCCAGCAGCAATCCTCCCCCCGTAGCGGGGGAGTACAATGAGCAGTTCTTC | CASSNPPPVAGEYNEQFF